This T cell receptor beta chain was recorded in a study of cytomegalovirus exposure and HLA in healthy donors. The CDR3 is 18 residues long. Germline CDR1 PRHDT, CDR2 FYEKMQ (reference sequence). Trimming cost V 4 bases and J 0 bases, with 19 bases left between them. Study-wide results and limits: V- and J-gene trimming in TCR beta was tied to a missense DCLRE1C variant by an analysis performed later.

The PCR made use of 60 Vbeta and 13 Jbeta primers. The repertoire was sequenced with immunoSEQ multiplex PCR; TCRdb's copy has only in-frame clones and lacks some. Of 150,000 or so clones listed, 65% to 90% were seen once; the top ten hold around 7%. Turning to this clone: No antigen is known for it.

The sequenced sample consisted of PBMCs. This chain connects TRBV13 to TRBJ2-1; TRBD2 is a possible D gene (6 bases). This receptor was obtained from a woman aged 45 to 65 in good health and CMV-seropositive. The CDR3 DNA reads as TGTGCCAGCAGCTCTACCACCCCGGGACTCAGCTCCTACAATGAGCAGTTCTTC. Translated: CASSSTTPGLSSYNEQFF.